These 32 T cell receptor beta chains were sequenced from one sample in a study of a mutant IDH1 vaccine in newly diagnosed glioma. Sample time point: baseline, week 1 (first vaccination visit). As for treatment: pre-vaccination baseline after standard-of-care therapy. Sequencing used immunoSEQ multiplex PCR; TCRdb keeps in-frame clones, though not all of them. This sample has more than 20,000 clones, with 70% to 90% found just once. The material was PBMCs, obtained from a glioma patient treated with radiotherapy, temozolomide or both. The receptors shown here come from a man aged 40-49 years with glioma.

The rearrangement uses TRBV10-3 and TRBJ2-7; D is uncertain. Germline assignment: CDR1 ENHRY and CDR2 SYGVKD. Trimming removed 4 bases from V and 5 bases from J, with 9 bases in between. The CDR3 sequence is 12 residues long. Here the CDR3 reads CAISANRNEQYV. The CDR3, as DNA: TGTGCCATCAGTGCTAATAGGAACGAGCAGTACGTC.

By share of the sample, this clone is large. The genes are TRBV4-1 and TRBJ1-1; the D is unclear. The CDR3 sequence is 13 residues long. Germline lookup yields CDR1 MGHRA and CDR2 YSYEKL. Trimming left V 4 bases short and J 9 bases short, with 15 bases between. Written as DNA, the CDR3 is TGCGCCAGCAGCCTCAGAATTAGTCAGAAAGCTTTCTTT. It translates to CASSLRISQKAFF.

The chain employs TRBV5-4 and TRBJ2-1, with TRBD1 as a possible D gene (6 bases). The V end was cut by 5 bases, the J end by 13 bases, with 16 bases between. Germline V gene data show CDR1 as SGHNT and CDR2 as YYREEE (reference sequence). The CDR3 has 12 amino acids. The CDR3 DNA reads as TGTGCCAGCAGTTCAGGGGTTCCCTCCCAGTTCTTC. Amino acids: CASSSGVPSQFF.

The chain couples TRBV11-3 to TRBJ2-6; maybe TRBD2 (6 bases). This CDR3 is 20 amino acids long. The germline V gene has CDR1 SGHNT and CDR2 YENEEA. The germline V and J ends were trimmed by 5 bases and 0 bases, with 23 bases remaining between them. In nucleotides, the CDR3 is TGTGCCAGCAGCCCCGGGGGAGAATACAGGTACCGCTCTGGGGCCAACGTCCTGACTTTC. Translating it yields CASSPGGEYRYRSGANVLTF.

The rearrangement joins TRBV2 to TRBJ2-1; perhaps TRBD1 as D (6 bases). The V end lost 4 bases, the J end lost 15 bases, and 22 bases lay between the germline ends. Looked up from germline, CDR1 is SNHLY and CDR2 is FYNNEI. This CDR3 is 14 amino acids long. CDR3 DNA: TGTGCCAGCAGTGCAGGGGCGCTTATGGGAGTACTGTTCTTC. Encoded protein: CASSAGALMGVLFF.

This rearrangement joins TRBV10-3 to TRBJ1-2, with TRBD1 matching 10 bases. Germline V gives CDR1 ENHRY, CDR2 SYGVKD. V lost 3 bases, J lost 5 bases, and 24 bases stayed unmatched. The CDR3 spans 21 residues. CDR3 DNA: TGTGCCATCAGTGACCCACGGGGGTTGGGCCCGACAGGGGGCGCGGAATATGGCTACACCTTC. Translation gives CAISDPRGLGPTGGAEYGYTF.

This chain connects TRBV30 to TRBJ2-6, with D perhaps matching TRBD1 or TRBD2 (6 bases each). V was clipped by 8 bases and J by 4 bases, with 21 bases between them. This CDR3 is built from 16 residues. Germline V lookup: CDR1 GTSNPN, CDR2 SVGIG (reference sequence). The CDR3 coding sequence is TGTGCCAGCCTCAACGGGGGCCCCACGGGGGCCAACGTCCTGACTTTC. Protein sequence: CASLNGGPTGANVLTF.

V usage is TRBV5-4 and J usage is TRBJ1-2, with a tentative D call TRBD1 (6 bases). Germline CDR1 SGHNT, CDR2 YYREEE (reference sequence). The ends were cut back, 4 bases at V and 3 bases at J, with 10 bases in the middle. This CDR3 is 13 amino acids long. The CDR3 region is CASSAQGYYGYTF. The CDR3 nucleotides are TGTGCCAGCAGCGCGCAGGGGTACTATGGCTACACCTTC.

This sequence joins TRBV19 and TRBJ1-5; D gene ambiguous. The CDR3 extends over 16 amino acids. CDR1 and CDR2 from the germline V gene are LNHDA and SQIVND (reference sequence). V lost 2 bases to trimming and J lost 2 bases, with 13 bases between them. The CDR3 nucleotides read TGTGCCAGTAGTATAAGGGCGAATCTGGGCAATCAGCCCCAGCATTTT. This gives the protein CASSIRANLGNQPQHF. The whole variable domain, remainder taken from reference TRBV19 and TRBJ1-5, is DGGITQSPKYLFRKEGQNVTLSCEQNLNHDAMYWYRQDPGQGLRLIYYSQIVNDFQKGDIAEGYSVSREKKESFPLTVTSAQKNPTAFYLCASSIRANLGNQPQHFGDGTRLSIL.

The V call is TRBV28, the J call TRBJ1-2; tentative D call: TRBD1 (6 bases). Deletions cut 6 bases from V and 5 bases from J, with 25 bases between. This CDR3 region has 17 residues. Germline values: CDR1 MDHEN, CDR2 SYDVKM. CDR3 in amino acids: CASSRPSYREGAYGYTF. Written as DNA, the CDR3 is TGTGCCAGCAGCCGACCCAGTTACAGGGAAGGGGCTTATGGCTACACCTTC.

CDR3 sequence (DNA): TGTGCCAGCAGCCGGAAAGGGGGCGCGGACACTGAAGCTTTCTTT. Its translation is CASSRKGGADTEAFF. The chain links TRBV7-2 to TRBJ1-1, with 7 bases that match TRBD1. Losses at the gene ends were 5 bases for V and 3 bases for J; bases not matched to a gene: 9. CDR3 length: 15 residues. CDR1 and CDR2 from the germline V gene are SGHTA and FQGNSA.

The chain joins TRBV6-4 to TRBJ1-2; D is unclear. The CDR3 covers 15 residues. V was pared by 2 bases and J by 2 bases, with 12 bases between. Germline V CDR1 and CDR2: MRHNA, SNTAGT. CDR3 residues: CASSDRPEQNYGYTF. The CDR3 DNA is TGTGCCAGCAGTGACAGGCCGGAACAGAACTATGGCTACACCTTC.

The J gene is TRBJ2-7, the V gene TRBV11-2; 7 nucleotides match TRBD1. The CDR3 is 12 residues long. V shed 6 bases and J 3 bases; nucleotides not matched to a gene: 2. CDR1 is SGHAT and CDR2 is FQNNGV in the germline V gene. The CDR3 sequence: CASSYRGYEQYF. The DNA of the CDR3 is TGTGCCAGCAGTTACAGGGGCTACGAGCAGTACTTC.

This chain links TRBV7-2 with TRBJ2-2; 13 nucleotides agree with TRBD2. Germline V gene data show CDR1 as SGHTA and CDR2 as FQGNSA. The CDR3 has 16 amino acids. The V and J ends lost 9 bases and 4 bases, in that order; junction bases with no gene match: 8. In DNA, the CDR3 is TGTGCCAGTCAGATAGGACTAGCGGGGGTCACCGGGGAGCTGTTTTTT. Protein sequence: CASQIGLAGVTGELFF.

V is TRBV19 and J is TRBJ2-5, with 9 positions matching TRBD1. Unmatched junction bases numbered 3, after V lost 4 bases and J lost 3 bases. This CDR3 is 14 amino acids long. CDR1 is LNHDA, CDR2 SQIVND, per germline (reference sequence). CDR3 coding DNA: TGTGCCAGTAGTAAGGACAGGGGTAAAGAGACCCAGTACTTC. Translation gives CASSKDRGKETQYF.

This sequence joins TRBV6-5 and TRBJ2-2; perhaps TRBD1 as D (6 bases). Trimming cost V 6 bases and J 1 base, with 9 bases left between them. The length of the CDR3 is 14 residues. The germline CDR1 and CDR2 sequences are MNHEY and SVGAGI. CDR3 loop: CASRSGQNTGELFF. The CDR3 bases are TGTGCCAGCAGATCGGGACAGAACACCGGGGAGCTGTTTTTT.

V usage is TRBV29-1 and J usage is TRBJ1-1; 10 nucleotides agree with TRBD1. Germline assignment: CDR1 SQVTM and CDR2 ANQGSEA. The CDR3 is made up of 12 amino acids. J lost 6 bases, V lost 6 bases, and 4 bases had no gene match. CDR3 residues: CSVTGTGAEAFF. The CDR3 nucleotides read TGCAGCGTCACCGGGACAGGGGCTGAAGCTTTCTTT. The complete variable domain, with remaining parts taken from reference TRBV29-1 and TRBJ1-1, reads SAVISQKPSRDICQRGTSLTIQCQVDSQVTMMFWYRQQPGQSLTLIATANQGSEATYESGFVIDKFPISRPNLTFSTLTVSNMSPEDSSIYLCSVTGTGAEAFFGQGTRLTVV.

The CDR3 loop is CASSQDGQTGETQYF. CDR3 DNA sequence: TGCGCCAGCAGCCAAGATGGACAGACCGGCGAGACCCAGTACTTC. This sequence joins TRBV4-1 and TRBJ2-5; D is perhaps TRBD1 (6 bases). Deletions cut 0 bases from V and 5 bases from J, with 13 bases between. CDR3 size: 15 residues. Germline V CDR1 and CDR2: MGHRA, YSYEKL.

V usage is TRBV7-9 and J usage is TRBJ2-3; TRBD2 agrees at 7 bases. The CDR3 sequence is 16 residues long. Germline V gives CDR1 SEHNR, CDR2 FQNEAQ (reference sequence). V shed 5 bases, J shed 3 bases, and the junction held 11 bases outside the gene matches. Here the CDR3 DNA reads TGTGCCAGCAGCCCCCGGGTGCGGGAGAGGACAGATACGCAGTATTTT. This sequence encodes CASSPRVRERTDTQYF.

V gene TRBV6-5 combines with J gene TRBJ2-7, with D perhaps assigned TRBD1 or TRBD2 (6 bases each). In germline, CDR1 is MNHEY, CDR2 SVGAGI. Deletions cut 6 bases from V and 3 bases from J, with 12 bases between. This CDR3 is 13 amino acids long. The CDR3 sequence: CASREGQHYEQYF. CDR3 bases: TGTGCCAGCAGGGAGGGACAACACTACGAGCAGTACTTC.

This clone was detected once. The chain carries TRBV10-1 and TRBJ1-6, with 8 bases fitting TRBD1. V lost 4 bases, J lost 15 bases, and 11 bases stayed unmatched. Germline V gives CDR1 WNHNN, CDR2 SYGVQD (reference sequence). The CDR3 runs to 14 residues. DNA of the CDR3: TGCGCCAGCAGTGGCATGAACAGGGGGACACTCCTCCACTTT. It specifies CASSGMNRGTLLHF.

The CDR3 loop is CAAGLAGYTGELFF. The CDR3 region has the DNA TGTGCCGCGGGACTAGCGGGTTATACCGGGGAGCTGTTTTTT. V usage is TRBV6-5 and J usage is TRBJ2-2, with 12 bases matching TRBD2. Germline CDR1 MNHEY, CDR2 SVGAGI. This CDR3 is 14 amino acids long. V shed 11 bases, J shed 5 bases, and the junction held 6 bases outside the gene matches.

The rearrangement joins TRBV19 to TRBJ1-1, with 9 nucleotides matching TRBD1. Germline V gives CDR1 LNHDA, CDR2 SQIVND (reference sequence). The CDR3 contains 11 residues. V was pared by 11 bases and J by 9 bases, with 7 bases of the junction left unmatched. The CDR3 loop is CAGNRGLKAFF. CDR3 in DNA: TGTGCCGGGAACAGGGGGCTCAAAGCTTTCTTT.

The gene calls are TRBV2 and TRBJ1-2; 7 bases agree with TRBD1. V lost 6 bases and J lost 6; bases outside the gene matches: 7. The CDR3 is 13 amino acids. The germline CDR1 and CDR2 sequences are SNHLY and FYNNEI. The CDR3 here is CASRETGTDGYTF. The DNA for the CDR3 is TGTGCCAGCAGAGAAACCGGGACAGATGGCTACACCTTC.

V is TRBV19 and J is TRBJ2-1, with 10 bases matching TRBD1. Germline CDR1 and CDR2: LNHDA and SQIVND (reference sequence). This CDR3 contains 14 residues. The V segment lost 7 bases and the J segment 8 bases; nucleotides outside the gene matches: 8. The CDR3 reads CASKRTGGDYEQFF. The CDR3, as DNA: TGTGCCAGTAAGAGGACAGGGGGGGATTATGAGCAGTTCTTC.

The chain links TRBV21-1 to TRBJ2-5; TRBD2 was called by the table and not checked on the DNA. TRBV21-1 is assigned pseudogene status. The CDR3 totals 15 residues. The CDR3 loop reads CASSKGREKNETQYF. As DNA, the CDR3 is TGTGCCAGCAGCAAAGGGCGGGAGAAAAATGAGACCCAGTACTTC.

The genes are TRBV30 and TRBJ1-6; TRBD1 is a possible D gene (5 bases). Per the germline V gene, CDR1 is GTSNPN and CDR2 is SVGIG (reference sequence). Trimming took 5 bases from V and 6 from J, leaving 20 bases between them. The CDR3 length is 16 residues. This CDR3 is CAWGFVGSGLNSPLHF. CDR3 bases: TGTGCCTGGGGGTTCGTAGGGTCGGGGCTTAATTCACCCCTCCACTTT.

The V and J genes are TRBV30 and TRBJ1-1; TRBD1 aligns across 10 bases. Germline loops: CDR1 GTSNPN, CDR2 SVGIG (reference sequence). J gave up 5 bases and V 1 base, and 10 bases lay outside the gene matches. This CDR3 has 16 amino acids. CDR3 sequence: CAWSARQGARGTEAFF. The CDR3 DNA follows: TGTGCCTGGAGTGCCCGACAGGGGGCGCGGGGGACTGAAGCTTTCTTT. The full variable domain, its missing parts supplied by reference TRBV30 and TRBJ1-1, is SQTIHQWPATLVQPVGSPLSLECTVEGTSNPNLYWYRQAAGRGLQLLFYSVGIGQISSEVPQNLSASRPQDRQFILSSKKLLLSDSGFYLCAWSARQGARGTEAFFGQGTRLTVV.

The chain is built from TRBV6-1 and TRBJ2-7; D may be TRBD1 (5 bases). The CDR3 totals 15 residues. CDR1 and CDR2 (germline): MNHNS, SASEGT. Trimming left V 7 bases short and J 4 bases short, with 20 bases between. The CDR3 reads CASNHRSSGLYEQYV. The CDR3 region has the DNA TGTGCCAGCAACCACAGGTCTTCGGGTCTATACGAGCAGTACGTC.

The V gene is TRBV19, the J gene TRBJ2-2; D tentatively reads TRBD1 or TRBD2 (5 bases each). This CDR3 has 13 amino acids. The V and J ends lost 3 bases and 5 bases respectively, with 7 bases between them. In germline, CDR1 is LNHDA, CDR2 SQIVND (reference sequence). The CDR3 loop reads CASSIGGTGELFF. The CDR3 nucleotides read TGTGCCAGTAGTATTGGGGGTACCGGGGAGCTGTTTTTT.

The chain's CDR3 is CASSQGSVQGRGYTF. The CDR3 nucleotides are TGCGCCAGCAGCCAAGGTTCGGTACAGGGACGCGGCTACACCTTC. The chain combines TRBV4-1 with TRBJ1-2, with D maybe TRBD1 (6 bases). Germline assignment: CDR1 MGHRA and CDR2 YSYEKL. V lost 1 base and J 8 bases, leaving 17 bases between the germline ends. This CDR3 comprises 15 residues.

This clone showed up just once. This chain links TRBV29-1 with TRBJ1-4, with 10 bases lining up with TRBD1. Germline V gives CDR1 SQVTM, CDR2 ANQGSEA. The CDR3 has 13 amino acids. V was clipped by 7 bases and J by 7 bases; unmatched bases: 6. The CDR3 is CSARTGGGEKLFF. CDR3 nucleotide sequence: TGCAGCGCTCGGACAGGGGGGGGTGAAAAACTGTTTTTT. Full variable domain (remainder filled in from reference TRBV29-1 and TRBJ1-4): SAVISQKPSRDICQRGTSLTIQCQVDSQVTMMFWYRQQPGQSLTLIATANQGSEATYESGFVIDKFPISRPNLTFSTLTVSNMSPEDSSIYLCSARTGGGEKLFFGSGTQLSVL.